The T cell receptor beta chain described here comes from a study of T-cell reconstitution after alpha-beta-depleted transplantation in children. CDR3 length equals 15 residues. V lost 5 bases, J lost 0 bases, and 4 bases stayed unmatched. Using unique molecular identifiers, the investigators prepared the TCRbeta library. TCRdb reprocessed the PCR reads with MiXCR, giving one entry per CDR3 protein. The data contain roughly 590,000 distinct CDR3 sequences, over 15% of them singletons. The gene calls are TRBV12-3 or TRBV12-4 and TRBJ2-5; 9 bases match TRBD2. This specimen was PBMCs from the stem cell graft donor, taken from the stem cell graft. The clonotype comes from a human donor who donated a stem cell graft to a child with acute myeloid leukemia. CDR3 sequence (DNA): TGTGCCAGCAGTACCCGCGGGGGGGACCAAGAGACCCAGTACTTC. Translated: CASSTRGGDQETQYF.